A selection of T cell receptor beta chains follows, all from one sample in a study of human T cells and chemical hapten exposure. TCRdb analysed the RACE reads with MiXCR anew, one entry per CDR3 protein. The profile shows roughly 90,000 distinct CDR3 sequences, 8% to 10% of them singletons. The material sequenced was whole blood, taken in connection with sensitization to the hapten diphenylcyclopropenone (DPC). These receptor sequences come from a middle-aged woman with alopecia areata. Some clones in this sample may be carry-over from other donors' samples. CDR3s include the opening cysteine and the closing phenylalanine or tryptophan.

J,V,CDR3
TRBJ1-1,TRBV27,CASSFGVKNTEAFF
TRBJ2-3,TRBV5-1,CASRESGTDTQYF
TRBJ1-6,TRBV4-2,CASSQGGTGGNSPLHF
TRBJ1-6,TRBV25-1,CASSDAELSSPLHF
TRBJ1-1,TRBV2,CASSEAPGPTEAFF
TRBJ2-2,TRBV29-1,CSVARTGELFF
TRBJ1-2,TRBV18,CASSAGQRYGGYTF
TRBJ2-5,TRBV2,CASSEALRDPNYF
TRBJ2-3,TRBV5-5,CASSLEGLPTDTQYF
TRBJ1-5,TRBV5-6,CASSLAGGQPQHF
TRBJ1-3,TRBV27,CASSLGHSGNTIYF
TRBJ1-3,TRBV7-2,CASSPPGGRGNTIYF
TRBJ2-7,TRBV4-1,CASSQVWGVYEQYF
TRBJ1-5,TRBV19,CASSIVKGNQPQHF
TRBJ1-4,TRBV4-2,CASSQEHRNEKLFF
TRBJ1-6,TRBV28,CASSSSTGRNSPLHF
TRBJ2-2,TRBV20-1,CSARDTGGVNTGELFF